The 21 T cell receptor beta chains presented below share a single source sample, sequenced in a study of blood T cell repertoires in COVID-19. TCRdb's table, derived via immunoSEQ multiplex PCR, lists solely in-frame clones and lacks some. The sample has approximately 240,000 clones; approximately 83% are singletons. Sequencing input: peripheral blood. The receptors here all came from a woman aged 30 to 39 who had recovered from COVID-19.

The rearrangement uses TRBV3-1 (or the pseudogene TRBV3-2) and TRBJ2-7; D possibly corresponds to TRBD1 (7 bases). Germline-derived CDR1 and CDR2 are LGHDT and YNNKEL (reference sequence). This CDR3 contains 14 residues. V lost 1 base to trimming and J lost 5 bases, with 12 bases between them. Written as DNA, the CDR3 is TGTGCCAGCAGCCAAGGACAGGGAGGCAACGAGCAGTACTTC. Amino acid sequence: CASSQGQGGNEQYF.

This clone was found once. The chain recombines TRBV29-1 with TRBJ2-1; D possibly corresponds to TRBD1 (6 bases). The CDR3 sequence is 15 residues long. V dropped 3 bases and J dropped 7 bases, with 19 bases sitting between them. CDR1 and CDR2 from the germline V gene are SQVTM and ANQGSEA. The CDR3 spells CSVEDPQGTANEQFF. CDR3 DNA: TGCAGCGTTGAGGATCCTCAGGGGACGGCAAATGAGCAGTTCTTC.

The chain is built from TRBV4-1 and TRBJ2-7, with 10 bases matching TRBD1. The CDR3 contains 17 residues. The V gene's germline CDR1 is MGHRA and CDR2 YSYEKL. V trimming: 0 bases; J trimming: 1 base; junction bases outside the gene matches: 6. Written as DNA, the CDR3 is TGCGCCAGCAGCCAAGATTCGACAGGGGGCATATCCTACGAGCAGTACTTC. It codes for CASSQDSTGGISYEQYF.

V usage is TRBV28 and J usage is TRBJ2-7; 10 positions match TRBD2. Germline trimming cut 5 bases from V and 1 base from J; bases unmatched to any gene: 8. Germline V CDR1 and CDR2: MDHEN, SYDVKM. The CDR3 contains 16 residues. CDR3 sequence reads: CASSTHGLAVSYEQYF. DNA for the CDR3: TGTGCCAGCAGTACTCACGGACTAGCGGTTTCCTACGAGCAGTACTTC.

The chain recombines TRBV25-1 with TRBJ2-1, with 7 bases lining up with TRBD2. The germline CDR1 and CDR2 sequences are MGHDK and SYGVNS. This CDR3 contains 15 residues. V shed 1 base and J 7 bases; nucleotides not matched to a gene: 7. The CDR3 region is CASSESGGGENEQFF. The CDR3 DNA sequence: TGTGCCAGCAGTGAATCTGGGGGAGGGGAGAATGAGCAGTTCTTC.

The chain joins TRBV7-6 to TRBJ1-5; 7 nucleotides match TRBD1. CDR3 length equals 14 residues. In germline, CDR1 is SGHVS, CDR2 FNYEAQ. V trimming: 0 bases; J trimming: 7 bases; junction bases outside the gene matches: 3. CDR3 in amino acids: CASSLAGGRQPQHF. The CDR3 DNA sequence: TGTGCCAGCAGCTTAGCAGGGGGCAGGCAGCCCCAGCATTTT.

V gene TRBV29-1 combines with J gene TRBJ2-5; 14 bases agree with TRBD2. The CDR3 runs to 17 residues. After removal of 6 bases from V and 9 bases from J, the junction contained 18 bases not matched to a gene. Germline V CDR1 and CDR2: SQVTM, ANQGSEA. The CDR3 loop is CSVLGEGTSGGEMPQYF. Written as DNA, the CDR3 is TGCAGCGTCCTCGGGGAGGGGACTAGCGGGGGCGAAATGCCCCAGTACTTC.

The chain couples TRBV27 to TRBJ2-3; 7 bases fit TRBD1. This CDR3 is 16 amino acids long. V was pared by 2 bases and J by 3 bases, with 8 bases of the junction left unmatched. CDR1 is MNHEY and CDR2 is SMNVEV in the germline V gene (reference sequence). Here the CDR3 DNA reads TGTGCCAGCAGTTTAAGGGGGCTGACTGGAACAGATACGCAGTATTTT. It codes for CASSLRGLTGTDTQYF.

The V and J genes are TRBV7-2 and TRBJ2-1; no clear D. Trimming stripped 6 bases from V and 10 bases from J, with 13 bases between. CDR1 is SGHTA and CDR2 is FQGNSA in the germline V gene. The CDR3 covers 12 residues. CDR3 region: CASSQYSREQFF. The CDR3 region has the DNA TGTGCCAGCAGTCAGTATTCCCGAGAGCAGTTCTTC.

The chain's CDR3 is CATSRRGTYNEQFF. DNA for the CDR3: TGTGCCACCAGTCGCAGGGGAACCTACAATGAGCAGTTCTTC. The chain employs TRBV24-1 and TRBJ2-1; D possibly corresponds to TRBD1 (6 bases). Between the trimmed V and J ends, which lost 6 bases and 2 bases, there was a span of 10 bases. This CDR3 is 14 amino acids long. CDR1 and CDR2 (germline): KGHDR, SFDVKD.

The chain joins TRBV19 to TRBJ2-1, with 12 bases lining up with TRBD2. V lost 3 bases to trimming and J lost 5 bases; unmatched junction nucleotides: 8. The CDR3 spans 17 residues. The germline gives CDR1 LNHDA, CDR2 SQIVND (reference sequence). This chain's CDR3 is CASSIRASGRVDNEQFF. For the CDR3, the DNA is TGTGCCAGTAGTATTAGGGCTAGCGGGAGGGTGGACAATGAGCAGTTCTTC.

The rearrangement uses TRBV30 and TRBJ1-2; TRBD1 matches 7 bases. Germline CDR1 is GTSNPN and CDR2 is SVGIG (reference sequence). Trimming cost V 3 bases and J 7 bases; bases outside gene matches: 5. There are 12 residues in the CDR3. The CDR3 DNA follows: TGTGCCTGGAGGGAACAGGGGCCTGGCTACACCTTC. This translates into CAWREQGPGYTF. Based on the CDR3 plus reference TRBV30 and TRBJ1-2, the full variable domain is SQTIHQWPATLVQPVGSPLSLECTVEGTSNPNLYWYRQAAGRGLQLLFYSVGIGQISSEVPQNLSASRPQDRQFILSSKKLLLSDSGFYLCAWREQGPGYTFGSGTRLTVV.

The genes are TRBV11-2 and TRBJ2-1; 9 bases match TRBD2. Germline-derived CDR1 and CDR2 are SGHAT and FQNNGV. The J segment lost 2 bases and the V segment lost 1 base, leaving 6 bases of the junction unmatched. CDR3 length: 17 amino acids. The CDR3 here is CASSLVGGRATYNEQFF. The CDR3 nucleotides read TGTGCCAGCAGCTTAGTGGGCGGGAGGGCCACCTACAATGAGCAGTTCTTC.

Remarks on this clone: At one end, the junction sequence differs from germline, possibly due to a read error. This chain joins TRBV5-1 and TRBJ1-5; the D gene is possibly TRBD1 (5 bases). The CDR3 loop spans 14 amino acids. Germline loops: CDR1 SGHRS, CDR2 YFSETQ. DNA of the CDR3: TGCGCCCGCAGCTTGGGGGGGGGCAATCAGCCCCAGCATTTT. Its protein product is CARSLGGGNQPQHF.

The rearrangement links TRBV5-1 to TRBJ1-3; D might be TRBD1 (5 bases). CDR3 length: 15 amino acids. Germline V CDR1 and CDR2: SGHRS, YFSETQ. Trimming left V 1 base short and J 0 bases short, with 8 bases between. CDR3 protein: CASSLSGVSGNTIYF. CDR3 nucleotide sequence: TGCGCCAGCAGCTTGTCGGGGGTCTCTGGAAACACCATATATTTT.

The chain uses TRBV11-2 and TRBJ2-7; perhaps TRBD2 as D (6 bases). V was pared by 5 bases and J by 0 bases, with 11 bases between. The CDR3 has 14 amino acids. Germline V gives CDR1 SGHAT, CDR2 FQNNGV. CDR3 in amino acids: CASSEVSGSYEQYF. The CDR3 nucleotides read TGTGCCAGCAGCGAGGTTAGCGGCTCCTACGAGCAGTACTTC.

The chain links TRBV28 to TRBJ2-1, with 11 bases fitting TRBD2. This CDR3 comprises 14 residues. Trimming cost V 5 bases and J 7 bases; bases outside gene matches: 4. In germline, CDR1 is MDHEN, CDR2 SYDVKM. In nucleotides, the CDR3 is TGTGCCAGCAGTGTGACTAGCGGGATTAATGAGCAGTTCTTC. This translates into CASSVTSGINEQFF.

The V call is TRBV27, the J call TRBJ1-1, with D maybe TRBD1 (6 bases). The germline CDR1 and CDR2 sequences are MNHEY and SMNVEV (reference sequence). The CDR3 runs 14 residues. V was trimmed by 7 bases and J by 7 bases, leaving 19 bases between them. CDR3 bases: TGTGCCAGCACCCTCGTCGCAGGGGTGGATGAAGCTTTCTTT. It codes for CASTLVAGVDEAFF.

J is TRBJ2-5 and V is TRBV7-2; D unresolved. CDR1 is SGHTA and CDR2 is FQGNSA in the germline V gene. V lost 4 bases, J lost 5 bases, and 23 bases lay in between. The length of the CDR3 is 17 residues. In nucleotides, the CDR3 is TGTGCCAGCAGCTCTGGCCCCATGACGGCGGAGTGGGAGACCCAGTACTTC. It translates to CASSSGPMTAEWETQYF.

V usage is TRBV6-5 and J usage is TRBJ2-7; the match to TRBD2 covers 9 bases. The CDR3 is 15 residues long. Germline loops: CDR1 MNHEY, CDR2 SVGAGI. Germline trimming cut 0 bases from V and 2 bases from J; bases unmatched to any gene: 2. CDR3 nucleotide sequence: TGTGCCAGCAGTTACTCCCCTAGCGGGACCTACGAGCAGTACTTC. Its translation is CASSYSPSGTYEQYF.

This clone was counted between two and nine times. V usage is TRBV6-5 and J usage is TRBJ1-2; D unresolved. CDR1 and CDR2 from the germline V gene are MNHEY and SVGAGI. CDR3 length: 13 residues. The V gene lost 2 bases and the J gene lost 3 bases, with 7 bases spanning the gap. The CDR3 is CASSYGPDYGYTF. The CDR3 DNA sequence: TGTGCCAGCAGTTACGGGCCAGACTATGGCTACACCTTC.